Listed below are T cell receptor beta chains from one sample, sequenced in a study of CD8 T cells in Susac syndrome. One entry per CDR3 protein results from TCRdb running MiXCR on the immunoSEQ multiplex PCR reads. This repertoire shows 150,000 to 200,000 distinct CDR3 sequences, about 94% found once; its top ten account for about 0.088%. Specimen: CD4+ T cells from PBMCs. The receptor set was obtained from a human donor with multiple sclerosis. Each CDR3 is given with its conserved first and last residue. The order of the fields is V gene, clone size, D gene, J gene, CDR3 protein, CDR3 DNA. D genes are given only for firm matches. Some rows have no size entry. The others give once, few or many, or a class for an expanded clone.

TRBV12-3/TRBV12-4	NA	TRBD1	TRBJ1-5	CASRTGQGLNQPQHF	TGTGCCAGCAGAACAGGACAGGGTCTTAATCAGCCCCAGCATTTT
TRBV6-1	NA	NA	TRBJ2-1	CASISGPRYNEQFF	TGTGCCAGCATTTCGGGTCCACGATACAATGAGCAGTTCTTC
TRBV19	NA	NA	TRBJ2-7	CASSADPGSYEQYF	TGTGCCAGTAGTGCTGACCCCGGCTCCTACGAGCAGTACTTC
TRBV20-1	once	NA	TRBJ2-2	CSADPGTATGELFF	TGCAGTGCTGACCCTGGGACTGCCACCGGGGAGCTGTTTTTT
TRBV28	NA	TRBD2	TRBJ2-7	CASRGRGAGGYEQYF	TGTGCCAGCAGGGGGCGAGGGGCGGGAGGCTACGAGCAGTACTTC
TRBV18	NA	NA	TRBJ2-2	CASSPRQTNTGELFF	TGTGCCAGCTCACCAAGGCAGACGAACACCGGGGAGCTGTTTTTT
TRBV7-9	NA	TRBD1	TRBJ1-6	CASSSDGQGYNSPLHF	TGTGCCAGCAGCTCCGACGGACAGGGCTATAATTCACCCCTCCACTTT
TRBV6-5	NA	NA	TRBJ1-2	CASKPAAAHGYTF	TGTGCCAGCAAGCCCGCGGCCGCCCATGGCTACACCTTC
TRBV5-6	NA	TRBD2	TRBJ2-3	CASSFGLAGDTQYF	TGTGCCAGCAGCTTTGGACTAGCGGGAGATACGCAGTATTTT
TRBV3-1	NA	TRBD1	TRBJ1-1	CASSSWTGADTEAFF	TGTGCCAGCAGCAGTTGGACAGGGGCGGACACTGAAGCTTTCTTT
TRBV12-3/TRBV12-4	NA	NA	TRBJ1-1	CASSFSSTAFF	TGTGCCAGCAGTTTTAGCAGCACCGCTTTCTTT
TRBV7-3	NA	NA	TRBJ1-2	CASSLKRSDRANYGYTF	TGTGCCAGCAGCTTAAAACGTAGTGACCGTGCTAACTATGGCTACACCTTC
TRBV20-1	NA	NA	TRBJ1-3	CSATGDSGNTIYF	TGCAGTGCAACTGGGGACTCTGGAAACACCATATATTTT
TRBV11-2	NA	TRBD1	TRBJ2-7	CASTTQGAREQYF	TGTGCCAGCACAACGCAGGGGGCGAGGGAGCAGTACTTC
TRBV2	NA	NA	TRBJ2-7	CASSDFGHEQYF	TGTGCCAGCAGCGACTTTGGCCACGAGCAGTACTTC
TRBV7-2	NA	NA	TRBJ1-5	CASNTGANQPQHF	TGTGCCAGCAACACGGGGGCCAATCAGCCCCAGCATTTT
TRBV18	NA	TRBD2	TRBJ2-4	CASSRESSGGLGKNIQYF	TGTGCCAGCTCACGAGAAAGTAGCGGGGGTTTGGGCAAAAACATTCAGTACTTC
TRBV30	NA	NA	TRBJ1-2	CAWSWVNGYTF	TGTGCCTGGAGTTGGGTGAATGGCTACACCTTC
TRBV5-1	NA	NA	TRBJ1-2	CASSLEANYGYTF	TGCGCCAGCAGCTTGGAGGCCAACTATGGCTACACCTTC
TRBV5-1	NA	NA	TRBJ2-5	CASSLGDETATQYF	TGCGCCAGCAGCTTGGGAGACGAGACTGCGACCCAGTACTTC
TRBV30	NA	NA	TRBJ1-4	CAWSSGGANEKLFF	TGTGCCTGGAGTTCGGGCGGAGCTAATGAAAAACTGTTTTTT
TRBV2	NA	NA	TRBJ1-3	CASSTMGAHTIYF	TGTGCCAGCAGTACCATGGGAGCGCACACCATATATTTT
TRBV3-1	NA	TRBD2	TRBJ2-7	CASSHSGDYEQYF	TGTGCCAGCAGCCACAGCGGGGACTACGAGCAGTACTTC
TRBV10-3	NA	NA	TRBJ1-1	CAIRTVRDTEAFF	TGTGCCATAAGGACAGTCCGGGACACTGAAGCTTTCTTT
TRBV29-1	NA	NA	TRBJ2-1	CSVEPPGWPEQFF	TGCAGCGTTGAGCCGCCGGGGTGGCCTGAGCAGTTCTTC
TRBV6-5	NA	TRBD1	TRBJ2-2	CASSPTGGNIGELFF	TGTGCCAGCAGTCCTACAGGGGGCAATATCGGGGAGCTGTTTTTT
TRBV20-1	NA	TRBD1	TRBJ2-7	CSAPGQGANYEQYF	TGCAGTGCACCGGGACAGGGGGCCAACTACGAGCAGTACTTC
TRBV6-5	once	NA	TRBJ2-2	CASSAQTGELFF	TGTGCCAGCAGTGCCCAAACCGGGGAGCTGTTTTTT
TRBV12-3/TRBV12-4	NA	TRBD2	TRBJ2-2	CASRRRLAGGDTGELFF	TGTGCCAGCAGGAGGCGGCTAGCGGGAGGTGACACCGGGGAGCTGTTTTTT
TRBV13	NA	NA	TRBJ2-3	CASSLKVLTDTQYF	TGTGCCAGCAGCTTAAAGGTGCTAACAGATACGCAGTATTTT
TRBV7-2	NA	NA	TRBJ1-2	CASSLPLGTPYGYTF	TGTGCCAGCAGCTTGCCACTCGGGACACCCTATGGCTACACCTTC
TRBV6-6	NA	NA	TRBJ2-5	CASSYSTAQETQYF	TGTGCCAGCAGTTACTCGACAGCTCAAGAGACCCAGTACTTC
TRBV29-1	NA	NA	TRBJ2-5	CSVEPVTPETQYF	TGCAGCGTTGAGCCCGTGACGCCGGAGACCCAGTACTTC
TRBV9	once	TRBD1	TRBJ1-2	CASSTGVGNYGYTF	TGTGCCAGCAGCACAGGGGTAGGGAACTATGGCTACACCTTC
TRBV20-1	NA	TRBD1	TRBJ1-2	CSAITFRDRDGYTF	TGCAGTGCCATCACATTCCGGGACAGAGATGGCTACACCTTC
TRBV2	NA	NA	TRBJ2-3	CASSEMPDTQYF	TGTGCCAGCAGTGAGATGCCAGATACGCAGTATTTT
TRBV2	NA	NA	TRBJ2-2	CASSYTGLNTGELFF	TGTGCCAGCTCCTATACAGGGTTGAACACCGGGGAGCTGTTTTTT
TRBV5-1	NA	NA	TRBJ1-2	CASSLDGKDYGYTF	TGCGCCAGCAGCTTGGACGGGAAAGACTATGGCTACACCTTC
TRBV9	NA	TRBD2	TRBJ2-1	CASSVEASGSRLFF	TGTGCCAGCAGCGTAGAGGCTAGCGGGAGCAGATTGTTCTTC
TRBV28	NA	NA	TRBJ1-1	CASSLRLEAFF	TGTGCCAGCAGTTTACGGCTGGAAGCTTTCTTT
TRBV7-2	once	TRBD2	TRBJ2-7	CASSLVPGGSSYEQYF	TGTGCCAGCAGCTTAGTACCGGGAGGGAGCTCCTACGAGCAGTACTTC
TRBV28	NA	NA	TRBJ1-2	CAISGTPNYGYTF	TGTGCCATCTCCGGGACACCGAACTATGGCTACACCTTC
TRBV18	NA	NA	TRBJ2-4	CASSPGGENIQYF	TGTGCCAGCTCACCAGGAGGAGAAAACATTCAGTACTTC
TRBV12-3/TRBV12-4	NA	NA	TRBJ2-7	CASSSFATGPDHEQYF	TGTGCCAGCAGTAGTTTCGCCACGGGACCGGACCACGAGCAGTACTTC
TRBV2	few	TRBD2	TRBJ2-1	CASSGLAGAYNEQFF	TGTGCCAGCAGTGGGTTAGCGGGAGCCTACAATGAGCAGTTCTTC
TRBV29-1	NA	TRBD2	TRBJ2-5	CSIGDGGAQYF	TGCAGCATAGGGGACGGGGGGGCCCAGTACTTC
TRBV19	NA	TRBD2	TRBJ2-3	CASSPPPSGGADTQYF	TGTGCCAGTAGTCCCCCCCCCAGCGGGGGGGCTGATACGCAGTATTTT
TRBV12-3/TRBV12-4	few	TRBD2	TRBJ2-2	CASSLGGSNTGELFF	TGTGCCAGCAGTTTAGGCGGGAGCAACACCGGGGAGCTGTTTTTT
TRBV28	NA	NA	TRBJ1-2	CASRTTTMYNYGYTF	TGTGCCAGCAGAACGACGACCATGTATAACTATGGCTACACCTTC
TRBV3-1	NA	TRBD1	TRBJ2-1	CASSQGTGQGGEQFF	TGTGCCAGCAGCCAAGGGACAGGGCAAGGGGGTGAGCAGTTCTTC
TRBV4-3	NA	NA	TRBJ1-2	CASSPSGHPDYGYTF	TGCGCCAGCAGCCCTTCCGGACACCCAGATTATGGCTACACCTTC
TRBV12-3/TRBV12-4	NA	NA	TRBJ2-1	CASSNNRGQFF	TGTGCCAGCAGTAACAACCGGGGGCAGTTCTTC
TRBV4-3	once	NA	TRBJ2-5	CASSQVPGRQETQYF	TGCGCCAGCAGCCAAGTCCCAGGGCGCCAAGAGACCCAGTACTTC